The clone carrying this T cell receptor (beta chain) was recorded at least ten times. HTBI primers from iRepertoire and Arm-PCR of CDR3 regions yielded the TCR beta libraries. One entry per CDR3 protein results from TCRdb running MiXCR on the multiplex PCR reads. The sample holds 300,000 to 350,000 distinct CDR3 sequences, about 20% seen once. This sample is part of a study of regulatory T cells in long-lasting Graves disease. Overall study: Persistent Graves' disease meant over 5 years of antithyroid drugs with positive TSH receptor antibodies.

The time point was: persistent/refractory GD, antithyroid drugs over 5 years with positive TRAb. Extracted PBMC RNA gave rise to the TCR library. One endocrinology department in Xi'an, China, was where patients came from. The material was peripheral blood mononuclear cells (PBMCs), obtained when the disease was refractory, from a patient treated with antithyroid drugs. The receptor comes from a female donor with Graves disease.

The CDR3, as DNA: TGTGCCAGCAGGGAGTGGAGCAATCAGCCCCAGCATTTT. It is translated as CASREWSNQPQHF. The rearrangement joins TRBV27 to TRBJ1-5; D not resolved. Between the trimmed V and J ends, which lost 6 bases and 1 base, there was a span of 7 bases. CDR3 length equals 13 residues. Germline values: CDR1 MNHEY, CDR2 SMNVEV (reference sequence).